This T cell receptor beta chain was observed in a study of regulatory T cells in long-lasting Graves disease. General study results and limits: Accuracy was possibly reduced by small sample size.

This clonotype was picked up many times. Antigen specificity is unknown. HTBI primers from iRepertoire and Arm-PCR of CDR3 regions yielded the TCR beta libraries. MiXCR, run by TCRdb on the multiplex PCR reads, gives a single entry per CDR3 protein. The sample has under 350,000 distinct CDR3 sequences, under 25% seen once. Indicated time point: persistent/refractory GD, antithyroid drugs over 5 years with positive TRAb. Generation of the TCR library employed RNA extracted from PBMCs. Under American Thyroid Association guidelines, Graves' disease was diagnosed. A blood draw put around 9 milliliters of peripheral blood into EDTA tubes. This receptor was obtained from a female donor with Graves disease. This sample comprised peripheral blood mononuclear cells (PBMCs), obtained when the disease was refractory, from a patient treated with antithyroid drugs.

The chain's CDR3 is CASSRKETEAFF. CDR3 sequence (DNA): TGTGCCAGCAGCCGGAAGGAGACTGAAGCTTTCTTT. This chain joins TRBV12-3 or TRBV12-4 and TRBJ1-1; no definite D call. V dropped 6 bases and J dropped 5 bases, with 10 bases sitting between them. The CDR3 runs to 12 residues.